This TCR beta chain was found in a study of post-analysis software for immune sequencing data (dated by TCRdb to between 2014 and 2016). A note on the overall study: Relapsing-remitting, secondary progressive and progressive-relapsing multiple sclerosis were recorded as disease courses, and subtype annotation was lacking for some patients. The patient repertoires were set against about 12 previously published healthy control repertoires from donors whose ages ranged from roughly 6 to 27 years. A subset of samples was prepared in parallel using single-end sample barcoding, then pooled and co-amplified after Illumina adapter ligation. General conclusions and limits of the study: Significantly higher frequencies in patients than in controls were found for roughly 5 TRBV segments, including TRBV5-6, TRBV5-1 and TRBV20-1. The multiple sclerosis patient group was slightly younger than the control group. Strong co-clustering of samples prepared in the same batch was shown by direct clustering with F measure, prompting a batch-effect correction. Significantly lower normalized Chao1 diversity was found in multiple sclerosis patients than in controls, suggesting substantial peripheral T-cell clonal expansion.

In regard to this clonotype: Its antigen remains undetermined. No base quality values were provided; no much bigger clone lies one nucleotide off.

To demonstrate the VDJtools post-analysis software, the study profiled TCR beta repertoires from the peripheral blood of about 13 young patients with multiple sclerosis. The patients with multiple sclerosis were children and adolescents between 6 and 15 years of age. There are 16 amino acids in the CDR3, from cysteine to phenylalanine inclusive. Solely the CDR3 DNA is kept, with 48 bases framed from the first base. Based on the germline V gene (reference sequence), the CDR1 and CDR2 sequences are LNHNV and YYDKDF. Relative to germline, V is 2 bases shorter and J is 4 bases shorter, with 15 bases between their ends. The method was PCR. TCRdb records Illumina HiSeq 2500 as the sequencer. Unique molecular identifiers were incorporated into TCR beta cDNA libraries to reduce PCR and sequencing biases. Every 1 to 10 million input T cells yielded roughly 500,000 cDNA molecules, meaning each molecule approximated one T cell. Patient libraries were prepared and sequenced with the same protocol used for the earlier healthy control dataset. Within a given batch, samples were prepared together, multiplexed and sequenced on the same HiSeq lane. On the authors' methods: Raw barcoded reads were processed with MIGEC, and single-read molecular identifier groups were discarded before consensus assembly and CDR3 extraction. Clonotype tables were post-analysed with VDJtools, and diversity was normalized by down-sampling all datasets to the smallest sample size. To correct batch-related cross-sample contamination, repertoire overlap clustering matched CDR3 amino acid sequences but not nucleotide sequences. TCRdb took the public reads, trimmed them with fastp at Q25, ran MiXCR for clone calling and kept in-frame beta chains. A single entry per CDR3 protein holds the most common genes and DNA from its merged rows. The V and J calls were determined by TCRdb, not by the authors. This sample lists fewer than 850,000 distinct CDR3 sequences; 30% were detected once. The biggest ten clones account for around 0.56% of the sample.

The chain is made from TRBV15 and TRBJ1-5, with a tentative D gene TRBD1 over 6 matching bases. The sequenced sample was blood. This sequence originates from a girl under 18 with multiple sclerosis. The CDR3 amino acid sequence is: CATSRPVQGLNQPQHF. The sequenced DNA is TGTGCCACCAGCAGACCTGTACAGGGCCTAAATCAGCCCCAGCATTTT.